Below, 25 T cell receptor beta chains from the same sample are listed, as sequenced in a study of control samples from healthy donors and cancer patients. Clones were sequenced by immunoSEQ multiplex PCR, and TCRdb holds only the in-frame ones, with some missing. The data show some 140,000 clones, with roughly 94% seen just once and approximately 15% held by the top ten. Sequencing was carried out using PBMCs. These receptors were collected from a man in his fifties or sixties with colorectal cancer.

J is TRBJ2-1 and V is TRBV24-1, with no clear D. Germline V CDR1 and CDR2: KGHDR, SFDVKD. V lost 0 bases to trimming and J lost 5 bases, with 10 bases between them. This CDR3 region has 15 residues. The CDR3 DNA sequence: TGTGCCACCAGTGATTTGCGGGCTCCTAACAATGAGCAGTTCTTC. Amino acids: CATSDLRAPNNEQFF.

This clone was detected only once. This chain joins TRBV2 and TRBJ1-5, with 7 nucleotides matching TRBD1. V lost 4 bases to trimming and J lost 7 bases; unmatched junction nucleotides: 7. This CDR3 region has 14 residues. CDR1 SNHLY and CDR2 FYNNEI come from the germline V gene. The CDR3 sequence is CASSVRQGQQPQHF. The DNA of the CDR3 is TGTGCCAGCAGTGTCAGACAGGGACAGCAGCCCCAGCATTTT.

The count of this clone is one. The gene calls are TRBV30 and TRBJ1-1; TRBD1 agrees at 7 bases. The ends lost 3 bases at V and 5 bases at J; junction bases unmatched: 6. Germline values: CDR1 GTSNPN, CDR2 SVGIG (reference sequence). The CDR3 contains 13 residues. The CDR3 loop reads CAWSRGMETEAFF. The CDR3 DNA is TGTGCCTGGAGCAGGGGGATGGAGACTGAAGCTTTCTTT.

Details on this clone: One junction end disagrees with the germline gene, perhaps due to a read error. The V and J genes are TRBV4-1 and TRBJ1-3; D ambiguous. There are 15 residues in the CDR3. Looked up from germline, CDR1 is MGHRA and CDR2 is YSYEKL. The CDR3 bases are TGCGCCAGCAGCCAAGAAGGGTACTCTGGAAACGCCATATATTTT. It translates to CASSQEGYSGNAIYF.

The chain joins TRBV6-5 to TRBJ2-2, with 8 bases matching TRBD1. There are 15 residues in the CDR3. The V gene's germline CDR1 is MNHEY and CDR2 SVGAGI. V gave up 6 bases and J gave up 7 bases; unmatched junction bases: 10. In DNA, the CDR3 is TGTGCCAGCAGCCCGCAGGGGGCAAGTGGCGGGGAGCTGTTTTTT. This sequence encodes CASSPQGASGGELFF.

The chain links TRBV10-3 to TRBJ1-5; D gene uncertain. CDR1 and CDR2 (germline): ENHRY, SYGVKD. V shed 0 bases and J shed 0 bases, with 6 bases lying between them. This CDR3 is 15 amino acids long. The CDR3 DNA is TGTGCCATCAGTGAGTCTTATGATAGCAATCAGCCCCAGCATTTT. Translating it yields CAISESYDSNQPQHF.

The V and J genes are TRBV2 and TRBJ2-1; TRBD2 is a possible D gene (6 bases). This CDR3 spans 14 amino acids. The germline V gene has CDR1 SNHLY and CDR2 FYNNEI. Trimming removed 7 bases at V and 7 bases at J, with 17 bases between. The CDR3 DNA follows: TGTGCCAGCAAAGAACTAGCTGTTCGGAATGAGCAGTTCTTC. Its protein product is CASKELAVRNEQFF.

This clone appeared a single time. The rearrangement uses TRBV19 and TRBJ1-1; 10 nucleotides agree with TRBD1. Germline V CDR1 and CDR2: LNHDA, SQIVND (reference sequence). V lost 4 bases, J lost 4 bases, and 6 bases stayed unmatched. The CDR3 length is 15 residues. In nucleotides, the CDR3 is TGTGCCAGTAGTACGACAGGGGGCGCGTCCACTGAAGCTTTCTTT. Its protein product is CASSTTGGASTEAFF. The full variable domain, in which reference TRBV19 and TRBJ1-1 provide the parts outside the CDR3, is DGGITQSPKYLFRKEGQNVTLSCEQNLNHDAMYWYRQDPGQGLRLIYYSQIVNDFQKGDIAEGYSVSREKKESFPLTVTSAQKNPTAFYLCASSTTGGASTEAFFGQGTRLTVV.

The chain is built from TRBV6-5 and TRBJ1-3; D is ambiguous. The CDR3 is 11 amino acids. V lost 2 bases and J lost 4, with 0 bases in between. Germline CDR1 is MNHEY and CDR2 is SVGAGI. CDR3 loop: CASSYGNTIYF. The CDR3 DNA reads TGTGCCAGCAGTTACGGAAACACCATATATTTT.

This clone was detected once. V usage is TRBV11-2 and J usage is TRBJ2-2; 7 positions agree with TRBD2. Per the germline V gene, CDR1 is SGHAT and CDR2 is FQNNGV. CDR3 length: 15 residues. With 2 bases clipped from V and 5 bases from J, the junction kept 5 bases outside the gene matches. The CDR3 region has the DNA TGTGCCAGCAGCTTAATTGGGGGGGGGACCGGGGAGCTGTTTTTT. Its translation: CASSLIGGGTGELFF.

The chain couples TRBV6-6 to TRBJ1-1; perhaps TRBD1 as D (5 bases). Germline V lookup: CDR1 MNHNY, CDR2 SVGAGI (reference sequence). Trimming took off 6 bases at V and 6 bases at J, with 11 bases between the two ends. The CDR3 is made up of 12 amino acids. CDR3 amino acids: CASSFGGAEAFF. CDR3 coding DNA: TGTGCCAGCAGCTTCGGAGGGGCTGAAGCTTTCTTT.

CDR3 sequence (DNA): TGTGCCAGCTCACCTCGGACAGGGGGATTCTACGAGCAGTACTTC. Amino acid sequence: CASSPRTGGFYEQYF. This chain uses TRBV18 with TRBJ2-7; 10 nucleotides align to TRBD1. The V segment lost 3 bases and the J segment 3 bases; nucleotides outside the gene matches: 5. Germline V lookup: CDR1 KGHSH, CDR2 LQKENI. This CDR3 has 15 residues.

The chain combines TRBV7-2 with TRBJ2-3; a weak D match, TRBD2 (5 bases). Per the germline V gene, CDR1 is SGHTA and CDR2 is FQGNSA. Trimming pared 1 base from V and 5 bases from J, leaving 16 bases between. This CDR3 has 16 amino acids. This CDR3 reads CASSLVSGRGLDTQYF. The CDR3 DNA reads as TGTGCCAGCAGCTTAGTAAGCGGCCGTGGGTTAGATACGCAGTATTTT.

The genes are TRBV7-2 and TRBJ1-3; D is undetermined. V dropped 0 bases and J dropped 0 bases, with 9 bases sitting between them. The CDR3 length is 16 residues. CDR1 is SGHTA, CDR2 FQGNSA, per germline. As DNA, the CDR3 is TGTGCCAGCAGCTTAGCTCGGCAGAGCTCTGGAAACACCATATATTTT. Its translation: CASSLARQSSGNTIYF.

The chain combines TRBV4-3 with TRBJ2-7; maybe TRBD2 (6 bases). CDR3 length: 15 amino acids. Trimming removed 4 bases from V and 2 bases from J, with 15 bases in between. The germline V gene encodes CDR1 LGHNA and CDR2 YSLEER. CDR3 coding DNA: TGCGCCAGCAGCCCCTGGGACGGGAGTGCCTACGAGCAGTACTTC. It specifies CASSPWDGSAYEQYF.

The chain combines TRBV27 with TRBJ2-1, with 9 bases matching TRBD2. CDR1 MNHEY and CDR2 SMNVEV come from the germline V gene (reference sequence). The CDR3 length is 16 residues. Unmatched junction bases numbered 3, after V lost 0 bases and J lost 3 bases. The CDR3 loop is CASSLSPAGGYNEQFF. CDR3 DNA sequence: TGTGCCAGCAGTTTATCCCCAGCGGGGGGCTACAATGAGCAGTTCTTC.

The CDR3 loop is CASSLVGGNQETQYF. CDR3 coding DNA: TGTGCCAGCAGCTTAGTGGGGGGGAACCAAGAGACCCAGTACTTC. The V gene is TRBV7-2, the J gene TRBJ2-5, with 7 bases matching TRBD2. Germline V gene sequence: CDR1 SGHTA, CDR2 FQGNSA. Unmatched junction bases numbered 2, after V lost 1 base and J lost 0 bases. CDR3 length equals 15 residues.

The chain links TRBV11-2 to TRBJ2-3; D possibly uses TRBD1 or TRBD2 (6 bases each). Germline V gives CDR1 SGHAT, CDR2 FQNNGV. V was shortened by 2 bases and J by 3 bases, with 9 bases between the two germline ends. This CDR3 has 14 residues. In nucleotides, the CDR3 is TGTGCCAGCAGCTTAAGGGGGGAGACAGATACGCAGTATTTT. Translation gives CASSLRGETDTQYF.

The chain combines TRBV19 with TRBJ1-2, with a tentative D call TRBD1 (6 bases). The V gene lost 2 bases and the J gene lost 3 bases, with 10 bases spanning the gap. Germline V gives CDR1 LNHDA, CDR2 SQIVND (reference sequence). The CDR3 extends over 14 amino acids. CDR3 DNA sequence: TGTGCCAGTAGTATAATCGGACAGTACTATGGCTACACCTTC. This translates into CASSIIGQYYGYTF.

CDR3 in amino acids: CAQQGNTEAFF. The CDR3, as DNA: TGTGCCCAACAGGGGAACACTGAAGCTTTCTTT. The J gene is TRBJ1-1, the V gene TRBV30; D might be TRBD1 (6 bases). Germline V gene lookup returns CDR1 GTSNPN and CDR2 SVGIG (reference sequence). CDR3 size: 11 residues. Trimming took off 8 bases at V and 1 base at J, with 8 bases between the two ends.

The chain has TRBV19 and TRBJ2-5, with TRBD1 matching 9 bases. V lost 6 bases to trimming and J lost 4 bases; unmatched junction nucleotides: 9. Germline CDR1 and CDR2: LNHDA and SQIVND (reference sequence). The CDR3 is made up of 15 amino acids. The CDR3 protein is CASSLRDRALETQYF. The CDR3 coding sequence is TGTGCCAGTAGCCTCCGGGACAGGGCGTTAGAGACCCAGTACTTC.

The V call is TRBV5-1, the J call TRBJ2-6; D gene ambiguous. Germline CDR1 reads SGHRS; CDR2 reads YFSETQ. This CDR3 contains 18 residues. V was cut by 0 bases and J by 1 base, with 14 bases left in between. CDR3 residues: CASSLGVPSQSGANVLTF. CDR3 in DNA: TGCGCCAGCAGCTTGGGCGTTCCTTCCCAATCTGGGGCCAACGTCCTGACTTTC.

The chain is built from TRBV24-1 and TRBJ2-3; D is ambiguous. V gave up 6 bases and J gave up 2 bases, with 2 bases separating them. The CDR3 has 11 residues. The germline V gene has CDR1 KGHDR and CDR2 SFDVKD. The CDR3 nucleotides read TGTGCCACCAGTTACACAGATACGCAGTATTTT. Translated: CATSYTDTQYF.

This clone was recorded once. V is TRBV7-9 and J is TRBJ1-5; no reliable D call. Germline assignment: CDR1 SEHNR and CDR2 FQNEAQ (reference sequence). V was cut by 5 bases and J by 8 bases, with 19 bases left in between. The CDR3 loop spans 15 amino acids. The CDR3 sequence is CASSHTDTPQEPQHF. The CDR3 DNA sequence: TGTGCCAGCAGCCACACAGACACCCCGCAGGAGCCCCAGCATTTT.

This chain uses TRBV18 with TRBJ1-4; D is possibly TRBD1 (6 bases). The CDR3 runs 21 residues. Trimming took off 6 bases at V and 0 bases at J, with 29 bases between the two ends. Germline lookup yields CDR1 KGHSH and CDR2 LQKENI. CDR3 in DNA: TGTGCCAGCTCCCCCGGAGGGGGAAATTCGGGGACCGATTCAACTAATGAAAAACTGTTTTTT. This translates into CASSPGGGNSGTDSTNEKLFF. The whole variable domain, remainder taken from reference TRBV18 and TRBJ1-4, is NAGVMQNPRHLVRRRGQEARLRCSPMKGHSHVYWYRQLPEEGLKFMVYLQKENIIDESGMPKERFSAEFPKEGPSILRIQQVVRGDSAAYFCASSPGGGNSGTDSTNEKLFFGSGTQLSVL.